The 20 T cell receptor beta chains below were found in one sample sequenced in a study of siplizumab effects on memory and regulatory T cells. Libraries were prepared by immunoSEQ multiplex PCR; TCRdb keeps only in-frame clonotypes and omits some of them. Altogether 50,000 to 70,000 clones are present, about 96% being singletons, with the ten largest covering more than 0.075%. The sequenced material came from naive CD8+ T cells sorted from blood. The receptors were gathered from a human donor in good health.

The genes are TRBV19 and TRBJ2-7; D tentatively reads TRBD1 or TRBD2 (6 bases each). CDR1 and CDR2 (germline): LNHDA, SQIVND (reference sequence). Between the trimmed V and J ends, which lost 2 bases and 7 bases, there was a span of 18 bases. This CDR3 region has 15 residues. The CDR3 nucleotides read TGTGCCAGTAGTATATCGGGGGACACGGTGGGGGAGCAGTACTTC. Translated: CASSISGDTVGEQYF.

The rearrangement links TRBV7-9 to TRBJ2-5, with 7 positions matching TRBD2. CDR3 size: 13 residues. V lost 8 bases and J lost 5; bases outside the gene matches: 8. CDR1 is SEHNR, CDR2 FQNEAQ, per germline (reference sequence). CDR3 in amino acids: CASSSRGEETQYF. CDR3 nucleotides: TGTGCCAGCTCTAGCCGGGGGGAGGAGACCCAGTACTTC. Based on the CDR3 plus reference TRBV7-9 and TRBJ2-5, the full variable domain is DTGVSQNPRHKITKRGQNVTFRCDPISEHNRLYWYRQTLGQGPEFLTYFQNEAQLEKSRLLSDRFSAERPKGSFSTLEIQRTEQGDSAMYLCASSSRGEETQYFGPGTRLLVL.

The J gene is TRBJ1-3, the V gene TRBV2, with no clear D. Trimming removed 7 bases at V and 8 bases at J, with 9 bases between. Germline assignment: CDR1 SNHLY and CDR2 FYNNEI. This CDR3 is 11 amino acids long. CDR3 nucleotides: TGTGCCAGCAATGCCGGGGACACCATATATTTT. Translation gives CASNAGDTIYF.

The chain recombines TRBV28 with TRBJ1-2; D call uncertain. Per the germline V gene, CDR1 is MDHEN and CDR2 is SYDVKM. Trimming removed 8 bases from V and 1 base from J, with 20 bases in between. This CDR3 is 16 amino acids long. CDR3 bases: TGTGCCAGCGCGGAAATCGAGGTGCCCCTTAACTATGGCTACACCTTC. The encoded protein is CASAEIEVPLNYGYTF.

The rearrangement uses TRBV7-6 and TRBJ2-3; D ambiguous. The germline V and J ends were trimmed by 6 bases and 4 bases, with 8 bases remaining between them. Germline assignment: CDR1 SGHVS and CDR2 FNYEAQ. This CDR3 contains 12 residues. CDR3 region: CASRGIADTQYF. DNA for the CDR3: TGTGCCAGCAGAGGGATAGCAGATACGCAGTATTTT.

As for this clone: Additional DNA sequences in this sample encode the identical CDR3. J is TRBJ2-1 and V is TRBV19; D might be TRBD1 or TRBD2, each matching 5 bases. Per the germline V gene, CDR1 is LNHDA and CDR2 is SQIVND (reference sequence). CDR3 length: 12 residues. Trimming removed 1 base at V and 7 bases at J, with 5 bases between. The CDR3, as DNA: TGTGCCAGTAGTATAGGGGGGAATGAGCAGTTCTTC. It specifies CASSIGGNEQFF.

V usage is TRBV30 and J usage is TRBJ1-2, with TRBD1 identical over 9 bases. V lost 4 bases to trimming and J lost 2 bases; unmatched junction nucleotides: 5. The CDR3 has 14 residues. CDR1 GTSNPN and CDR2 SVGIG come from the germline V gene (reference sequence). The CDR3, as DNA: TGTGCCTGGACACACGGACAGGGGAACTATGGCTACACCTTC. It translates to CAWTHGQGNYGYTF.

The gene calls are TRBV4-3 and TRBJ1-2; no firm D call. CDR1 is LGHNA, CDR2 YSLEER, per germline. There are 15 residues in the CDR3. Trimming removed 0 bases at V and 2 bases at J, with 10 bases between. The CDR3 DNA reads as TGCGCCAGCAGCCAAGATAACCAGCCCAACTATGGCTACACCTTC. Its translation: CASSQDNQPNYGYTF.

The chain recombines TRBV28 with TRBJ1-5; 10 nucleotides match TRBD1. V lost 5 bases, J lost 0 bases, and 7 bases stayed unmatched. CDR3 length: 17 residues. The V gene's germline CDR1 is MDHEN and CDR2 SYDVKM. CDR3 in DNA: TGTGCCAGCAGTCCCCCCGGGACAGGGGATAGCAATCAGCCCCAGCATTTT. This encodes CASSPPGTGDSNQPQHF.

The chain recombines TRBV5-4 with TRBJ2-3; D ambiguous. This CDR3 has 15 amino acids. Trimming pared 0 bases from V and 0 bases from J, leaving 8 bases between. Germline V gives CDR1 SGHNT, CDR2 YYREEE (reference sequence). The CDR3 protein is CASSLAGESTDTQYF. The CDR3 nucleotides read TGTGCCAGCAGCTTGGCTGGGGAAAGCACAGATACGCAGTATTTT.

The chain employs TRBV4-1 and TRBJ1-3; no definite D call. The CDR3 has 15 amino acids. Germline V gene sequence: CDR1 MGHRA, CDR2 YSYEKL. V was clipped by 0 bases and J by 2 bases, with 8 bases between them. DNA for the CDR3: TGCGCCAGCAGCCAAGATAAAGGCGCTGGAAACACCATATATTTT. Its protein is CASSQDKGAGNTIYF.

The chain uses TRBV2 and TRBJ2-2, with D unresolved. This CDR3 region has 16 residues. Germline V gives CDR1 SNHLY, CDR2 FYNNEI. V gave up 2 bases and J gave up 4 bases, with 14 bases separating them. CDR3: CASSEIPQHPTGELFF. CDR3 nucleotides: TGTGCCAGCAGTGAAATTCCTCAACACCCCACCGGGGAGCTGTTTTTT.

This chain uses TRBV9 with TRBJ2-7; perhaps TRBD2 as D (6 bases). The CDR3 has 13 residues. V lost 0 bases, J lost 6 bases, and 10 bases lay in between. Germline-derived CDR1 and CDR2 are SGDLS and YYNGEE. The CDR3 nucleotides read TGTGCCAGCAGCGTAGGGGCCGGGGGCGAGCAGTACTTC. It is translated as CASSVGAGGEQYF.

The chain uses TRBV5-6 and TRBJ2-5; tentative D call: TRBD2 (6 bases). V lost 0 bases and J 3 bases, leaving 9 bases between the germline ends. Germline V CDR1 and CDR2: SGHDT, YYEEEE. This CDR3 spans 14 amino acids. The CDR3 sequence: CASSLGGTEETQYF. CDR3 nucleotides: TGTGCCAGCAGCTTGGGGGGGACTGAAGAGACCCAGTACTTC.

This chain links TRBV7-6 with TRBJ1-3; D gene unclear. CDR1 is SGHVS, CDR2 FNYEAQ, per germline. V was pared by 5 bases and J by 2 bases, with 10 bases between. The CDR3 runs to 14 residues. The CDR3 spells CASSQGIPGNTIYF. CDR3 nucleotide sequence: TGTGCCAGCAGCCAAGGAATTCCTGGAAACACCATATATTTT.

The table lists this clone with a count of one. The chain carries TRBV10-1 and TRBJ2-5, with 9 bases that match TRBD1. V trimming: 3 bases; J trimming: 5 bases; junction bases outside the gene matches: 13. The length of the CDR3 is 17 residues. Germline V gene lookup returns CDR1 WNHNN and CDR2 SYGVQD (reference sequence). The CDR3 spells CASSDKRGDRGRETQYF. The CDR3 DNA reads as TGCGCCAGCAGTGATAAGAGAGGCGACAGGGGGAGGGAGACCCAGTACTTC.

The genes are TRBV7-9 and TRBJ1-5; D is unclear. This CDR3 is 17 amino acids long. The V end lost 5 bases, the J end lost 0 bases, and 17 bases lay between the germline ends. Germline-derived CDR1 and CDR2 are SEHNR and FQNEAQ (reference sequence). The CDR3 coding sequence is TGTGCCAGCAGCCACGACCCATTGGAGGATAGCAATCAGCCCCAGCATTTT. Its translation: CASSHDPLEDSNQPQHF.

The V gene is TRBV11-1, the J gene TRBJ1-1; D is unresolved. This CDR3 is built from 13 residues. V lost 2 bases and J 0 bases, leaving 4 bases between the germline ends. Germline CDR1 reads SGHAT; CDR2 reads FQDESV (reference sequence). The CDR3 here is CASSLIMNTEAFF. CDR3 in DNA: TGTGCCAGCAGCTTAATTATGAACACTGAAGCTTTCTTT. Combining the CDR3 with reference TRBV11-1 and TRBJ1-1 gives the whole variable domain EAEVAQSPRYKITEKSQAVAFWCDPISGHATLYWYRQILGQGPELLVQFQDESVVDDSQLPKDRFSAERLKGVDSTLKIQPAELGDSAMYLCASSLIMNTEAFFGQGTRLTVV.

The rearrangement uses TRBV5-4 and TRBJ2-7; D perhaps matches TRBD1 (5 bases). The V and J ends lost 4 bases and 0 bases respectively, with 17 bases between them. The CDR3 is 16 residues long. Germline assignment: CDR1 SGHNT and CDR2 YYREEE (reference sequence). The CDR3 sequence is CASSALGHQSSYEQYF. CDR3 sequence (DNA): TGTGCCAGCAGCGCCCTGGGGCACCAGAGCTCCTACGAGCAGTACTTC. Drawing the rest from reference TRBV5-4 and TRBJ2-7, the complete variable domain is ETGVTQSPTHLIKTRGQQVTLRCSSQSGHNTVSWYQQALGQGPQFIFQYYREEENGRGNFPPRFSGLQFPNYSSELNVNALELDDSALYLCASSALGHQSSYEQYFGPGTRLTVT.

The CDR3 DNA reads as TGCGCCAGCAGCCAAGCTGGGGGGATCTTCGACGAGCAGTACTTC. It specifies CASSQAGGIFDEQYF. The V gene is TRBV4-1, the J gene TRBJ2-7; D possibly corresponds to TRBD2 (6 bases). This CDR3 spans 15 amino acids. Germline V lookup: CDR1 MGHRA, CDR2 YSYEKL. Trimming shortened V by 1 base and J by 5 bases, and 15 bases separated the two germline ends.